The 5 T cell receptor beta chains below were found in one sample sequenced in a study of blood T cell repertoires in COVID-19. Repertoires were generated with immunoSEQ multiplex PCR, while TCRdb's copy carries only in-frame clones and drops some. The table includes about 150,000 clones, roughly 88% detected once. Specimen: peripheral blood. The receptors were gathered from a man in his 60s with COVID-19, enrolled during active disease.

CDR3 loop: CASSGDKGPPYEQYF. The CDR3 bases are TGTGCCAGCAGCGGGGACAAGGGTCCCCCCTACGAGCAGTACTTC. J is TRBJ2-7 and V is TRBV27; D is perhaps TRBD1 (6 bases). The CDR3 consists of 15 residues. Germline assignment: CDR1 MNHEY and CDR2 SMNVEV (reference sequence). Trimming left V 6 bases short and J 2 bases short, with 17 bases between.

CDR3 region: CASSSPETINEKLFF. CDR3 sequence (DNA): TGTGCCAGCAGTTCCCCAGAAACCATTAATGAAAAACTGTTTTTT. The chain joins TRBV28 to TRBJ1-4; D not certain. Per germline, CDR1 MDHEN and CDR2 SYDVKM. Trimming pared 4 bases from V and 4 bases from J, leaving 13 bases between. This CDR3 has 15 amino acids.

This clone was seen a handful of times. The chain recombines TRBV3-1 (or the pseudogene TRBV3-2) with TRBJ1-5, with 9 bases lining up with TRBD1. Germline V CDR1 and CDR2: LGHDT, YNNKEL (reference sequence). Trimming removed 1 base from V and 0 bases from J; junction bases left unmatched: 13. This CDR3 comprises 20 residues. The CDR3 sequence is CASSQGGTQGAFYSNQPQHF. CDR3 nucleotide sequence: TGTGCCAGCAGCCAAGGGGGTACACAGGGGGCTTTTTATAGCAATCAGCCCCAGCATTTT.

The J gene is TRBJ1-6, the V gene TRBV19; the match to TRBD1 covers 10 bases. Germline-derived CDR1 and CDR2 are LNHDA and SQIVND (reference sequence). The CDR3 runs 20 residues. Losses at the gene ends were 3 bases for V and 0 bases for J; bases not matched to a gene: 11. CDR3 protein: CASSIYDRGPSSSYNSPLHF. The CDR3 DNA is TGTGCCAGTAGTATCTACGACAGGGGGCCATCGAGCTCCTATAATTCACCCCTCCACTTT.

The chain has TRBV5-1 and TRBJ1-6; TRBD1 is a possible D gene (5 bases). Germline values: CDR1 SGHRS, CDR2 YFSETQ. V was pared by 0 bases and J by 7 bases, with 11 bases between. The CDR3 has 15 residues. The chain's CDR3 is CASSLGVDRNSPLHF. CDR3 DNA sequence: TGCGCCAGCAGCTTGGGGGTAGACAGAAATTCACCCCTCCACTTT.